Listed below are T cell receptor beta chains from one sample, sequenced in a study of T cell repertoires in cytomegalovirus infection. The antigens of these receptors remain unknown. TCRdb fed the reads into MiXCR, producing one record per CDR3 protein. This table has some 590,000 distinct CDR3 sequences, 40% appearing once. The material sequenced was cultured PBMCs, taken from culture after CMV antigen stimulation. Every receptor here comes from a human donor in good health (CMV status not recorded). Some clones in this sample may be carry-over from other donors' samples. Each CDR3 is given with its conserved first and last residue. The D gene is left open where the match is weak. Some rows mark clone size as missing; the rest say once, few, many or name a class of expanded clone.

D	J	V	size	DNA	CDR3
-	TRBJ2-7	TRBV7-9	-	TGTGCCAGCAGCCCTCCTTTGGGGGCCCGCGAGCAGTACTTC	CASSPPLGAREQYF
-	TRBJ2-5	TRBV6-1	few	TGTGCCAGCCTCTCCGGTGGAGAGACCCAGTACTTC	CASLSGGETQYF
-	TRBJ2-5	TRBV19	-	TGTGCCAGTAGTATAGACACAGGCACGAGGGCCCCGCAAGAGACCCAGTACTTC	CASSIDTGTRAPQETQYF
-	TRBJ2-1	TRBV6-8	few	TGTGCCAGCAGTTATGGTAGCGGACTCTACAATGAGCAGTTCTTC	CASSYGSGLYNEQFF
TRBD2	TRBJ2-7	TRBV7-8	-	TGTGCCAGCAGCTTATGGGGGGGGACCCGTGGGGTATACTTC	CASSLWGGTRGVYF
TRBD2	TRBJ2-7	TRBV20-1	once	TGCAGTGCTAGCCGTGGGACTAGCGGGGCCTACGAGCAGTACTTC	CSASRGTSGAYEQYF
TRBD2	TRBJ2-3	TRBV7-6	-	TGTGCCAGCAGCGCGGGACTAGCGCTCACAGATACGCAGTATTTT	CASSAGLALTDTQYF
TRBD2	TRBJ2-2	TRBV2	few	TGTGCCAGCAAGGGGCTAGCGGCCGGGGCGGGGGAGCTGTTTTTT	CASKGLAAGAGELFF
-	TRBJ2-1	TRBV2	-	TGTGCCAGCAGTGAGTTTGGTAGGGGAGACAATGAGCAGTTCTTC	CASSEFGRGDNEQFF
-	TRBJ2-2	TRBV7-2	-	TGTGCCAGCCGCTTAGAGGCCGACATCTGGAACACCGGGGAGCTGTTTTTT	CASRLEADIWNTGELFF
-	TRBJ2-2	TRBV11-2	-	TGTGCCAGCAGACTTCCCGGGCGGGGGCTCAGCGGGGAGCTGTTTTTT	CASRLPGRGLSGELFF
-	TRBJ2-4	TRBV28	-	TGTGCCAGCAGTTTGAGGGGCCCCGGAAACATTCAGTACTTC	CASSLRGPGNIQYF
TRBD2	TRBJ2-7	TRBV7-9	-	TGTGCCAGCAGCTCGGGACTAGGAATTTACGAGCAGTACTTC	CASSSGLGIYEQYF
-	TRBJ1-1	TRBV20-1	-	TGCAGTGCTAGTAGGGTAGGGACTGAAGCTTTCTTT	CSASRVGTEAFF
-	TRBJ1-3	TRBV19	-	TGTGCCAGTAGACCGGGACCGCTCTCCGGAAACACCATATATTTT	CASRPGPLSGNTIYF
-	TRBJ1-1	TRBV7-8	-	TGTGCCAGCAGCCCCGGCTGGAACACTGAAGCTTTCTTT	CASSPGWNTEAFF
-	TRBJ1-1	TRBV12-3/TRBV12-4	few	TGTGCCAGCAGGCCGGACGGGGAGAACACTGAAGCTTTCTTT	CASRPDGENTEAFF
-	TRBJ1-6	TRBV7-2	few	TGTGCCAGCAGCCGGGTGCACTGGGGACGCAATAATTCACCCCTCCACTTT	CASSRVHWGRNNSPLHF
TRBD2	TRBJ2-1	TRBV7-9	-	TGTGCCAGCAGCTCGGGACTAGCGGGTACATACAATGAGCAGTTCTTC	CASSSGLAGTYNEQFF
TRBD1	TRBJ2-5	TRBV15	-	TGTGCCACCAGGGAAACAGGGGCCCCTTGGGGGACCCAGTACTTC	CATRETGAPWGTQYF
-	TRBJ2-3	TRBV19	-	TGTGCCAGTAGTAAGAGCGGCCGCACAGATACGCAGTATTTT	CASSKSGRTDTQYF
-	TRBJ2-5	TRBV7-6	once	TGTGCCAGCAGCCAAATCCCCGCGGGCACCCAGTACTTC	CASSQIPAGTQYF
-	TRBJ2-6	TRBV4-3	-	TGCGCCAGCAGCCAAGATTTCCAGGGGGGAAGCTCTGGGGCCAACGTCCTGACTTTC	CASSQDFQGGSSGANVLTF
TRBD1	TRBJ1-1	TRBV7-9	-	TGTGCCAGCAGCTCCCTACCGGGACAGGCTTTTAATGGGGACACTGAAGCTTTCTTT	CASSSLPGQAFNGDTEAFF
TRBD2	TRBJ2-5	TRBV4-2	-	TGTGCCAGCAGCCATCTTTCTGGGACTAGCGGGGGGGGAGAGACCCAGTACTTC	CASSHLSGTSGGGETQYF
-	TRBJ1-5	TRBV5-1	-	TGCGCCAGCAGCTCAAACCGGGACGGCAATCAGCCCCAGCATTTT	CASSSNRDGNQPQHF
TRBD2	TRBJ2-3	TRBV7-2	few	TGTGCCAGCAGCTCATGGACTAGCATGGGCACAGATACGCAGTATTTT	CASSSWTSMGTDTQYF
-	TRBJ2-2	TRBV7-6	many	TGTGCCAGCAGCTTAGTTTTAGGACTCCCTCCCCGGGAGCTGTTTTTT	CASSLVLGLPPRELFF
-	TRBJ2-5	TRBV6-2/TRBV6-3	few	TGTGCCAGCAGAGATCGGACAGCAGCTTCCCAAGAGACCCAGTACTTC	CASRDRTAASQETQYF
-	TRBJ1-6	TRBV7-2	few	TGTGCCAGCAGCTTACGGGCTGGGGTTGATTCACCCCTCCACTTT	CASSLRAGVDSPLHF
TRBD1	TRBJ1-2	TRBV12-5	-	TGTGCTAGTGCTGACAGGGGAACCTATGGCTACACCTTC	CASADRGTYGYTF
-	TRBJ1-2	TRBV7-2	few	TGTGCCAGCAGCTTAGCGGGCAGGGGAATTGGCTACACCTTC	CASSLAGRGIGYTF
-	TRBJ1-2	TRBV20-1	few	TGCAGTGCTAGAATCCCGGGACTGCCCTATGGCTACACCTTC	CSARIPGLPYGYTF
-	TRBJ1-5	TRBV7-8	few	TGTGCCAGCAGCTTAAGGCTAGGGGTTGGTCAGCCCCAGCATTTT	CASSLRLGVGQPQHF
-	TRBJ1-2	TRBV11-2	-	TGTGCCAGCAGACCCACGGCCGGATGGACAGTAGGTGGCTACACCTTC	CASRPTAGWTVGGYTF
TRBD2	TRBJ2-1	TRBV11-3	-	TGTGCCAGCAGCTTAGCGGGACTAGAGGGCATTGAGCAGTTCTTC	CASSLAGLEGIEQFF
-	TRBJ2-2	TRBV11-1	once	TGTGCCAGCACCTTTCCTCGGGCGATCTCGAACACCGGGGAGCTGTTTTTT	CASTFPRAISNTGELFF
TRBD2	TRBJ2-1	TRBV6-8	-	TGTGCCAGCAGTTACTCCTTGTCGCCTAGCGGGGTGAATGAGCAGTTCTTC	CASSYSLSPSGVNEQFF
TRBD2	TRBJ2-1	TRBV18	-	TGTGCCAGCTCACCAGGGAGCGGGAGCTTGGGTGAGCAGTTCTTC	CASSPGSGSLGEQFF
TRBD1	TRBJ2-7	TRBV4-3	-	TGCGCCAGCAGCCAAGGCCTGGACAGGAGCCTGGGAGAGCAGTACTTC	CASSQGLDRSLGEQYF
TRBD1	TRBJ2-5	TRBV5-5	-	TGTGCCAGCAGCCCTTCCCGACAGGGTGGTTTAGAGACCCAGTACTTC	CASSPSRQGGLETQYF
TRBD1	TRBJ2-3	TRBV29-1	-	TGCAGCGGAGGACAGGGGTTACCAGATACGCAGTATTTT	CSGGQGLPDTQYF
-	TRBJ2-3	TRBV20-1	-	TGCAGTGCTAGAGATTCCGGGACTAGCACAGATACGCAGTATTTT	CSARDSGTSTDTQYF
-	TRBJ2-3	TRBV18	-	TGTGCCAGCTCACCGAACTTCACCCCCGGGGATACGCAGTATTTT	CASSPNFTPGDTQYF
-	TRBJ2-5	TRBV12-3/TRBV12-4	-	TGTGCCAGCAGAGATAACAGGGCCGGGGAGACCCAGTACTTC	CASRDNRAGETQYF
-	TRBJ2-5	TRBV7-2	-	TGTGCCAGCAGCTTTGGGTGGGGGCGAAATCAAGAGACCCAGTACTTC	CASSFGWGRNQETQYF